This passage covers 11 T cell receptor beta chains from one sample sequenced in a study of beta chain features in type 1 diabetes. Notes on the study in general: There was a moderate but significant shortening of TCRB CDR3s in all four CD4+ subsets of Type 1 diabetes patients.

No antigens are known for them. Expressed TCRB transcripts got sequenced, as all isolated RNA was reverse transcribed. Some clones are missing from TCRdb's copy, which holds only in-frame ones; the method was immunoSEQ multiplex PCR. This sample yields more than 550,000 clones, of which over 12% are seen a single time; approximately 0.039% belongs to the top ten. Sequencing was carried out using naive CD4+ T cells from blood. The receptor set was obtained from a man aged 18 to 35 with type 1 diabetes.

This clone has just a few counts. V is TRBV29-1 and J is TRBJ2-1; D not certain. The length of the CDR3 is 10 residues. Between the trimmed V and J ends, which lost 6 bases and 7 bases, there was a span of 7 bases. Germline V lookup: CDR1 SQVTM, CDR2 ANQGSEA. The CDR3 DNA sequence: TGCAGCGTCGGCCGGAATGAGCAGTTCTTC. Protein: CSVGRNEQFF.

This clone was seen only a few times. J is TRBJ2-7 and V is TRBV7-2, with D perhaps TRBD1 or TRBD2 (5 bases each). The CDR3 runs to 14 residues. V lost 7 bases and J 0 bases, leaving 13 bases between the germline ends. CDR1 and CDR2 (germline): SGHTA, FQGNSA. This CDR3 reads CASTTGRSSYEQYF. Written as DNA, the CDR3 is TGTGCCAGCACCACGGGACGCAGCTCCTACGAGCAGTACTTC.

This chain uses TRBV29-1 with TRBJ2-3, with unresolved D. The CDR3 consists of 11 residues. V shed 3 bases and J shed 11 bases, with 12 bases lying between them. In germline, CDR1 is SQVTM, CDR2 ANQGSEA. CDR3 nucleotide sequence: TGCAGCGTTGACGTAGGGTTAGGGCAGTATTTT. This sequence encodes CSVDVGLGQYF.

The chain carries TRBV5-1 and TRBJ1-1; 9 bases match TRBD1. Trimming at V came to 5 bases and at J to 4 bases, leaving 6 bases not matched to a gene. The CDR3 extends over 14 amino acids. The germline CDR1 and CDR2 sequences are SGHRS and YFSETQ. CDR3 nucleotides: TGCGCCAGCAGTCGGGGACAGGGCGGCACTGAAGCTTTCTTT. Protein: CASSRGQGGTEAFF.

This clone was seen just once. The gene calls are TRBV6-5 and TRBJ2-1; D call uncertain. CDR3 length: 10 amino acids. V lost 2 bases and J 9 bases, leaving 2 bases between the germline ends. Germline lookup yields CDR1 MNHEY and CDR2 SVGAGI. The CDR3 coding sequence is TGTGCCAGCAGTTACCCTGAGCAGTTCTTC. Its protein is CASSYPEQFF.

A few counts support this clone. The chain has TRBV29-1 and TRBJ1-3; maybe TRBD1 (5 bases). Trimming pared 2 bases from V and 12 bases from J, leaving 11 bases between. The CDR3 sequence is 11 residues long. Germline CDR1 SQVTM, CDR2 ANQGSEA. The CDR3 is CSVERGLHIYF. The DNA for the CDR3 is TGCAGCGTTGAACGGGGGTTGCACATATATTTT. The full variable domain, completed using reference TRBV29-1 and TRBJ1-3, is SAVISQKPSRDICQRGTSLTIQCQVDSQVTMMFWYRQQPGQSLTLIATANQGSEATYESGFVIDKFPISRPNLTFSTLTVSNMSPEDSSIYLCSVERGLHIYFGEGSWLTVV.

The chain carries TRBV7-9 and TRBJ1-3, with D hard to call. Germline assignment: CDR1 SEHNR and CDR2 FQNEAQ (reference sequence). This CDR3 is 14 amino acids long. Trimming cost V 6 bases and J 0 bases, with 9 bases left between them. Here the CDR3 reads CASSPGGSGNTIYF. The CDR3 DNA reads TGTGCCAGCAGTCCTGGTGGCTCTGGAAACACCATATATTTT. Full variable domain (rest looked up from reference TRBV7-9 and TRBJ1-3): DTGVSQNPRHKITKRGQNVTFRCDPISEHNRLYWYRQTLGQGPEFLTYFQNEAQLEKSRLLSDRFSAERPKGSFSTLEIQRTEQGDSAMYLCASSPGGSGNTIYFGEGSWLTVV.

This chain links TRBV2 with TRBJ2-7, with D hard to call. Germline CDR1 and CDR2: SNHLY and FYNNEI. CDR3 size: 15 residues. Trimming stripped 2 bases from V and 2 bases from J, with 13 bases between. The CDR3 DNA is TGTGCCAGCAGTGAATTTGGCACCGTGCCCTACGAGCAGTACTTC. As protein: CASSEFGTVPYEQYF.

The gene calls are TRBV5-4 and TRBJ1-2; possibly TRBD1 for D (6 bases). V was pared by 0 bases and J by 8 bases, with 11 bases between. The CDR3 is made up of 13 amino acids. Germline-derived CDR1 and CDR2 are SGHNT and YYREEE (reference sequence). CDR3 nucleotide sequence: TGTGCCAGCAGCTTGGACCGGGACACCGGCTACACCTTC. The encoded protein is CASSLDRDTGYTF.

This clone occurred once. The J gene is TRBJ1-6, the V gene TRBV7-9; the match to TRBD1 covers 7 bases. With V trimmed by 3 bases and J by 5 bases, 4 bases remained unmatched. This CDR3 region has 15 residues. Germline values: CDR1 SEHNR, CDR2 FQNEAQ (reference sequence). The CDR3 coding sequence is TGTGCCAGCAGCTTGGCAGGGGGGCATAATTCACCCCTCCACTTT. Its translation is CASSLAGGHNSPLHF.

This chain joins TRBV2 and TRBJ2-4; D gene unclear. The length of the CDR3 is 15 residues. V was cut by 1 base and J by 0 bases, with 7 bases left in between. CDR1 and CDR2 from the germline V gene are SNHLY and FYNNEI. CDR3 in DNA: TGTGCCAGCAGTGAAGGTCCCGGAGCCAAAAACATTCAGTACTTC. Protein product: CASSEGPGAKNIQYF. The variable domain in full, completed from reference TRBV2 and TRBJ2-4, reads EPEVTQTPSHQVTQMGQEVILRCVPISNHLYFYWYRQILGQKVEFLVSFYNNEISEKSEIFDDQFSVERPDGSNFTLKIRSTKLEDSAMYFCASSEGPGAKNIQYFGAGTRLSVL.